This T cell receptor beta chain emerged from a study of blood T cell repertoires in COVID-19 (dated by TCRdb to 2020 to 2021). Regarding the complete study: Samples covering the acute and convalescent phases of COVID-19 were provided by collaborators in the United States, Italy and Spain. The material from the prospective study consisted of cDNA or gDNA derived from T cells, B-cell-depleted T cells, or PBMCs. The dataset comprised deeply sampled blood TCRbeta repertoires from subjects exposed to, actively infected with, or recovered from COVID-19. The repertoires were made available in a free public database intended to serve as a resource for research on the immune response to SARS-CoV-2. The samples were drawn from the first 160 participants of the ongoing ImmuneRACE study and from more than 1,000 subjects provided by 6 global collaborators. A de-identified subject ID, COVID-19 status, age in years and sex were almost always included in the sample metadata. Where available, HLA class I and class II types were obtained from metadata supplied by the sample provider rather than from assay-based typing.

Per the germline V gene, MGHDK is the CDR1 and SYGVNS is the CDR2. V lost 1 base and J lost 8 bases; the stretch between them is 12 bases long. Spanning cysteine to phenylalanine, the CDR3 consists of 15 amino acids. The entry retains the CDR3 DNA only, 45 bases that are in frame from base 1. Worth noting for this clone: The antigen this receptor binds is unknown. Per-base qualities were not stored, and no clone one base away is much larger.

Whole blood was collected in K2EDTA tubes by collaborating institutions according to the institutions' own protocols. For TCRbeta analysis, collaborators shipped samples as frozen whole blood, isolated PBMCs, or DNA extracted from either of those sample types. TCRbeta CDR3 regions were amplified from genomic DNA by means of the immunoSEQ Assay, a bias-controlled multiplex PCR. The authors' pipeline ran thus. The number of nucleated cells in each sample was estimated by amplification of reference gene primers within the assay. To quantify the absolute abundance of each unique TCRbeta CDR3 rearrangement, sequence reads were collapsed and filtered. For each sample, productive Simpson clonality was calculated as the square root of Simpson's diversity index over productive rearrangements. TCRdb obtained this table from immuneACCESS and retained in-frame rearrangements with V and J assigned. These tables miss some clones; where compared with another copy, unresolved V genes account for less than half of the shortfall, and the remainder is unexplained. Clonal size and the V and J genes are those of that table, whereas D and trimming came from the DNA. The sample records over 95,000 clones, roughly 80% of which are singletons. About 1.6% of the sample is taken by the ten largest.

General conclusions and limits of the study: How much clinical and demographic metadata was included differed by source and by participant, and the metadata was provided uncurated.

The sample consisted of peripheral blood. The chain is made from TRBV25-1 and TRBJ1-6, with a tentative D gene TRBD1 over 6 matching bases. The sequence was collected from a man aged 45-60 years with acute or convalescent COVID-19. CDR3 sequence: CASSEFVQGHSPLHF. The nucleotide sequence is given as TGTGCCAGCAGTGAATTCGTACAGGGCCATTCACCCCTCCACTTT.